This is a list of T cell receptor beta chains from one sample in a study of shared clonotypes between healthy human individuals. Assay used: immunoSEQ multiplex PCR; TCRdb lists only in-frame clones, some missing. The sample includes a few million clones, more than 80% of them seen just once. The sequenced sample consisted of naive CD4+ T cells from PBMCs. The origin of the receptors is a man younger than 30 in good health. Some clones in this sample may be carry-over from other donors' samples. Both conserved end residues are part of each CDR3. The D gene is left open where the match is weak. Size is omitted from some rows. Given values are once, few, many or a class for expanded clones.

>-|TRBJ1-2|TRBV19|-
TGTGCCAGCGCGGTGGGGCCTATTGGCTATGGCTACACCTTC
CASAVGPIGYGYTF
>TRBD2|TRBJ2-7|TRBV7-6|-
TGTGCCAGCAGCCGGACTAGCGGCTCCTACGAGCAGTACTTC
CASSRTSGSYEQYF
>TRBD2|TRBJ2-5|TRBV5-1|-
TGCGCCAGCAGCGGACTAGCGGGGGTAGAGACCCAGTACTTC
CASSGLAGVETQYF
>-|TRBJ1-5|TRBV5-5|-
TGTGCCAGCAGCTTGTGGGAGGACGGGGATCAGCCCCAGCATTTT
CASSLWEDGDQPQHF
>-|TRBJ1-6|TRBV7-6|-
TGTGCCAGCAGCTCCCGCCAGGGGACAAGACATAATTCACCCCTCCACTTT
CASSSRQGTRHNSPLHF
>-|TRBJ2-3|TRBV4-1|-
TGCGCCAGCAGCCACGCTTTCCCTGAAGATACGCAGTATTTT
CASSHAFPEDTQYF
>-|TRBJ1-1|TRBV6-6|once
-
CASSSSGQLNTEAFF
>-|TRBJ1-3|TRBV28|once
TGTGCCAGCAGTTTACGTCAGGGGTACGGAAACACCATATATTTT
CASSLRQGYGNTIYF
>-|TRBJ1-1|TRBV27|-
TGTGCCAGCAGTCCTTGGGGCACCGAGAGCACTGAAGCTTTCTTT
CASSPWGTESTEAFF
>-|TRBJ2-1|TRBV6-1|once
TGTGCCAGCAGTGAAATCTGGACAGCCTACAATGAGCAGTTCTTC
CASSEIWTAYNEQFF
>TRBD1|TRBJ1-1|TRBV7-9|-
TGTGCCAGCAGCTATGCAAAAACACAACCGGGACAGCGAGCTGTTGAAGCTTTCTTT
CASSYAKTQPGQRAVEAFF
>-|TRBJ2-7|TRBV11-2|-
TGTGCCAGCAGCCCGTGGGGGAGGTCCCTCTACGAGCAGTACTTC
CASSPWGRSLYEQYF
>TRBD1|TRBJ2-7|TRBV19|-
TGTGCCAGTAGTAACCCGGGACAGGGGGTGTACGAGCAGTACTTC
CASSNPGQGVYEQYF
>TRBD1|TRBJ2-6|TRBV7-2|-
TGTGCCAGCAGCTCGCCGCGACAGGGTAACTTCGCCGGGGCCAACGTCCTGACTTTC
CASSSPRQGNFAGANVLTF
>TRBD1|TRBJ2-5|TRBV7-9|-
TGTGCCAGCAGCTTCCGGGACAGGGGCGAAGAGACCCAGTACTTC
CASSFRDRGEETQYF
>-|TRBJ1-5|TRBV11-2|-
TGTGCCAGCAGCAGCAAAATGGGGGAGACTAATCAGCCCCAGCATTTT
CASSSKMGETNQPQHF
>-|TRBJ2-7|TRBV11-2|-
TGTGCCAGCAGCCCTCGCAGGGACTCCTACGAGCAGTACTTC
CASSPRRDSYEQYF
>TRBD1|TRBJ1-1|TRBV7-9|-
TGTGCCAGCAGCTTTGAAAGGACAGGTAGTGAAGCTTTCTTT
CASSFERTGSEAFF
>-|TRBJ2-2|TRBV13|-
TGTGCCAGCAGCATAATCCGGGGAGGGGAGCTGTTTTTT
CASSIIRGGELFF
>-|TRBJ1-5|TRBV7-6|few
TGTGCCAGCAGCCTTACAAGAAATCAGCCCCAGCATTTT
CASSLTRNQPQHF
>-|TRBJ2-1|TRBV7-9|-
TGTGCCAGCAGCTCCCGAGGGGGAAGTTGGGGGAATGAGCAGTTCTTC
CASSSRGGSWGNEQFF
>-|TRBJ1-4|TRBV2|-
TGTGCCAGCAGTGTTGAGATTCTTAATGAAAAACTGTTTTTT
CASSVEILNEKLFF